The clone carrying this T cell receptor beta chain was counted between two and nine times. Its antigen is currently unknown. Primers for the PCR totalled 60 Vbeta and 13 Jbeta. Assay used: immunoSEQ multiplex PCR; TCRdb lists only in-frame clones, some missing. Seen here are 200,000 to 250,000 clones, about 81% observed once, and the top ten hold 4.5% to 6%. The V gene's germline CDR1 is SGHRS and CDR2 YFSETQ. Trimming left V 7 bases short and J 6 bases short, with 22 bases between. The CDR3 totals 15 residues. This sample was included in a study of cytomegalovirus exposure and HLA in healthy donors. Study context: T cells numbering about 200 million yielded some 110 million unique TCR beta sequences in an earlier analysis. Study conclusions and caveats: A missense variant in DCLRE1C was later tied to TCR beta V- and J-gene trimming. Most of the TCR beta V segments (in an earlier analysis) were productive either about 87% or about 30% of the time.

This clonotype originated in a woman in her 40s in good health and CMV-seropositive. J is TRBJ1-2 and V is TRBV5-1, with D possibly being TRBD1 (5 bases). The specimen was PBMCs. CDR3 loop: CASGNGEGLADGYTF. CDR3 bases: TGCGCCAGCGGGAACGGGGAGGGGCTGGCAGATGGCTACACCTTC.